Presented here are 21 T cell receptor beta chains from one specimen sequenced in a study of beta chain features in type 1 diabetes. Regarding the study as a whole: Across all four CD4+ subsets, people with type 1 diabetes showed modestly shorter TCRB CDR3s.

Their antigens are not known. Every isolated RNA sample was fully reverse transcribed, so sequencing captured expressed TCRB transcripts. Sequenced by immunoSEQ multiplex PCR; TCRdb stores in-frame clones only, minus some. The data contain about 650,000 clones, 12% of them singletons. Source material: naive CD4+ T cells from blood. Source of these receptors: a man aged 30 to 45 with type 1 diabetes.

Worth noting for this clone: Other nucleotide sequences in the sample specify the same CDR3. The chain uses TRBV28 and TRBJ1-5; no reliable D call. This CDR3 spans 12 amino acids. V dropped 3 bases and J dropped 3 bases, with 3 bases sitting between them. Germline V gives CDR1 MDHEN, CDR2 SYDVKM. Here the CDR3 DNA reads TGTGCCAGCAGTTTGGTCAATCAGCCCCAGCATTTT. It encodes CASSLVNQPQHF.

The sample holds a few counts of this clone. The rearrangement links TRBV4-2 to TRBJ2-4; D not resolved. Per germline, CDR1 LGHNA and CDR2 YNFKEQ. Trimming took 1 base from V and 6 from J, leaving 10 bases between them. This CDR3 has 14 residues. CDR3 amino acids: CASSQARSGNIQYF. The CDR3 DNA reads TGTGCCAGCAGCCAAGCGAGGAGTGGAAACATTCAGTACTTC.

This clone was counted only a few times. V gene TRBV15 combines with J gene TRBJ1-2; 10 positions match TRBD1. The CDR3 runs to 15 residues. After removal of 4 bases from V and 7 bases from J, the junction contained 9 bases not matched to a gene. Germline CDR1 is LNHNV and CDR2 is YYDKDF (reference sequence). CDR3 sequence (DNA): TGTGCCACCAGCACCAGGGACAGGGGTCCTGGTGGCTACACCTTC. This encodes CATSTRDRGPGGYTF.

Remarks on this clone: This may be a read error: a much more frequent sequence differs by one nucleotide. The same CDR3 arises from other DNA sequences in this sample as well. The chain combines TRBV7-2 with TRBJ1-3; no firm D call. The CDR3 runs 13 residues. Trimming stripped 1 base from V and 4 bases from J, with 5 bases between. Germline CDR1 SGHTA, CDR2 FQGNSA. The CDR3 coding sequence is TGTGCCAGCAGCTTAGGGTCCGGAAACACCATATATTTT. Protein product: CASSLGSGNTIYF.

This rearrangement joins TRBV2 to TRBJ1-1; no reliable D call. Trimming removed 8 bases at V and 1 base at J, with 14 bases between. The CDR3 sequence is 14 residues long. CDR1 and CDR2 (germline): SNHLY, FYNNEI. DNA of the CDR3: TGTGCCAGCGAGTACCACGGATCGAACACTGAAGCTTTCTTT. This gives the protein CASEYHGSNTEAFF.

This clone was picked up a small number of times. Written as DNA, the CDR3 is TGTGCCAGCAGCTTAGACCCGTACACCGGGGAGCTGTTTTTT. Translating it yields CASSLDPYTGELFF. The chain combines TRBV7-9 with TRBJ2-2; D is unclear. Germline-derived CDR1 and CDR2 are SEHNR and FQNEAQ (reference sequence). Deletions cut 1 base from V and 3 bases from J, with 6 bases between. The CDR3 covers 14 residues. The entire variable domain, with the rest obtained from reference TRBV7-9 and TRBJ2-2, is as follows: DTGVSQNPRHKITKRGQNVTFRCDPISEHNRLYWYRQTLGQGPEFLTYFQNEAQLEKSRLLSDRFSAERPKGSFSTLEIQRTEQGDSAMYLCASSLDPYTGELFFGEGSRLTVL.

The rearrangement joins TRBV7-8 to TRBJ1-2; 10 bases match TRBD1. The ends lost 4 bases at V and 8 bases at J; junction bases unmatched: 13. Germline CDR1 is SGHVS and CDR2 is FQNEAQ. This CDR3 contains 16 residues. CDR3 nucleotides: TGTGCCAGCAGCTCAGCCTGGGACAGGGGTGTGGGAGGCTACACCTTC. Its translation: CASSSAWDRGVGGYTF.

This clone has only a few counts. The V gene is TRBV5-1, the J gene TRBJ1-2; D is possibly TRBD1 (6 bases). This CDR3 comprises 14 residues. Looked up from germline, CDR1 is SGHRS and CDR2 is YFSETQ. Trimming cost V 0 bases and J 8 bases, with 14 bases left between them. CDR3 DNA sequence: TGCGCCAGCAGCTTGGGGACAGCTGATGGGGGCTACACCTTC. Its translation is CASSLGTADGGYTF.

The rearrangement joins TRBV5-4 to TRBJ1-1, with TRBD1 identical over 9 bases. V was pared by 6 bases and J by 1 base, with 13 bases of the junction left unmatched. The CDR3 spans 17 residues. Germline lookup yields CDR1 SGHNT and CDR2 YYREEE (reference sequence). The CDR3 spells CASNPSGTGRRNTEAFF. In DNA, the CDR3 is TGTGCCAGCAACCCCTCCGGGACAGGGCGGAGGAACACTGAAGCTTTCTTT.

This clone appeared a few times. The chain uses TRBV20-1 and TRBJ2-7, with a possible D match to TRBD2 (5 bases). This CDR3 is 11 amino acids long. V was pared by 0 bases and J by 7 bases, with 7 bases between. The germline V gene has CDR1 DFQATT and CDR2 SNEGSKA (reference sequence). CDR3 loop: CSARDPGEQYF. CDR3 coding DNA: TGCAGTGCTAGAGATCCGGGGGAGCAGTACTTC.

The rearrangement uses TRBV5-1 and TRBJ2-5; the match to TRBD1 covers 9 bases. The CDR3 contains 14 residues. Germline assignment: CDR1 SGHRS and CDR2 YFSETQ. Losses at the gene ends were 3 bases for V and 4 bases for J; bases not matched to a gene: 4. CDR3 sequence (DNA): TGCGCCAGCAGCTCGGGGACAGGGTTAGAGACCCAGTACTTC. Its translation is CASSSGTGLETQYF.

The table lists this clone with a few counts. Other DNA sequences in this specimen translate into the identical CDR3. The rearrangement uses TRBV5-1 and TRBJ2-3; 7 bases are shared with TRBD2. The junction had 4 bases not matched to a gene; V was cut back by 2 bases and J by 1 base. The CDR3 extends over 15 amino acids. The V gene's germline CDR1 is SGHRS and CDR2 YFSETQ. The CDR3 loop is CASSLVAGGTDTQYF. CDR3 in DNA: TGCGCCAGCAGCTTAGTTGCGGGGGGCACAGATACGCAGTATTTT. Combining the CDR3 with reference TRBV5-1 and TRBJ2-3 gives the whole variable domain KAGVTQTPRYLIKTRGQQVTLSCSPISGHRSVSWYQQTPGQGLQFLFEYFSETQRNKGNFPGRFSGRQFSNSRSEMNVSTLELGDSALYLCASSLVAGGTDTQYFGPGTRLTVL.

This clone was seen only a few times. The chain couples TRBV11-2 to TRBJ2-3, with D hard to call. The CDR3 has 16 residues. Trimming left V 5 bases short and J 0 bases short, with 15 bases between. Germline values: CDR1 SGHAT, CDR2 FQNNGV. CDR3 in amino acids: CASSRRTATSTDTQYF. CDR3 coding DNA: TGTGCCAGCAGCCGAAGGACCGCCACTAGCACAGATACGCAGTATTTT.

Only a few counts were recorded for this clone. V usage is TRBV6-5 and J usage is TRBJ1-1; D unresolved. Germline assignment: CDR1 MNHEY and CDR2 SVGAGI. Trimming took 8 bases from V and 4 from J, leaving 20 bases between them. CDR3 length equals 15 residues. As DNA, the CDR3 is TGTGCCAGCTCATCCGGCGTCAGGTCTATCACTGAAGCTTTCTTT. Translated, it gives CASSSGVRSITEAFF.

This clone showed up just a few times. The chain uses TRBV7-2 and TRBJ2-5; TRBD2 agrees at 14 bases. CDR1 and CDR2 from the germline V gene are SGHTA and FQGNSA. V lost 5 bases, J lost 9 bases, and 17 bases stayed unmatched. The CDR3 loop spans 18 amino acids. The CDR3 coding sequence is TGTGCCAGCAGCCCAAAAGGACTAGCGGGGGGAACCACGGGGTCCCAGTACTTC. It encodes CASSPKGLAGGTTGSQYF.

This chain connects TRBV25-1 to TRBJ2-4, with 8 positions matching TRBD1. V lost 3 bases, J lost 8 bases, and 15 bases stayed unmatched. CDR1 is MGHDK and CDR2 is SYGVNS in the germline V gene. This CDR3 has 17 amino acids. The CDR3: CASSDVQGAPDGDIQYF. Written as DNA, the CDR3 is TGTGCCAGCAGTGATGTTCAGGGGGCGCCTGATGGGGACATTCAGTACTTC.

This clone came up a few times. The chain links TRBV19 to TRBJ2-6, with unresolved D. The CDR3 is 13 amino acids. In germline, CDR1 is LNHDA, CDR2 SQIVND (reference sequence). V lost 5 bases and J lost 1, with 3 bases in between. The DNA for the CDR3 is TGTGCCAGTAGTCCTTCTGGGGCCAACGTCCTGACTTTC. Translated: CASSPSGANVLTF.

This chain uses TRBV7-9 with TRBJ1-1, with TRBD1 matching 9 bases. Germline CDR1 reads SEHNR; CDR2 reads FQNEAQ (reference sequence). The CDR3 extends over 15 amino acids. The V and J ends lost 5 bases and 4 bases, in that order; junction bases with no gene match: 8. The CDR3 DNA sequence: TGTGCCAGCAGCAACGAACAGGGGGCCGGCACTGAAGCTTTCTTT. As protein: CASSNEQGAGTEAFF.

The V gene is TRBV4-3, the J gene TRBJ2-1; 10 bases fit TRBD2. Trimming at V came to 4 bases and at J to 7 bases, leaving 13 bases not matched to a gene. CDR1 LGHNA and CDR2 YSLEER come from the germline V gene. The CDR3 contains 17 residues. The CDR3 coding sequence is TGCGCCAGCAGCCCATCAAATCTAGCGGGGGTAAAGAATGAGCAGTTCTTC. It codes for CASSPSNLAGVKNEQFF.

V and J are TRBV5-6 and TRBJ1-2, with a possible D match to TRBD1 (5 bases). Trimming stripped 1 base from V and 6 bases from J, with 13 bases between. The CDR3 extends over 14 amino acids. In germline, CDR1 is SGHDT, CDR2 YYEEEE. CDR3 sequence (DNA): TGTGCCAGCAGCTTGCTGGGCAGGGCAGATGGCTACACCTTC. Encoded protein: CASSLLGRADGYTF.

The chain uses TRBV7-9 and TRBJ1-1; D uncertain. The CDR3 loop spans 13 amino acids. V lost 5 bases and J 0 bases, leaving 7 bases between the germline ends. The germline V gene has CDR1 SEHNR and CDR2 FQNEAQ (reference sequence). The CDR3 nucleotides are TGTGCCAGCAGCCCCCGATTGAACACTGAAGCTTTCTTT. Protein: CASSPRLNTEAFF.